A selection of T cell receptor beta chains follows, all from one sample in a study of shared clonotypes between healthy human individuals. Clones were read by immunoSEQ multiplex PCR, and TCRdb kept only the in-frame ones, dropping some. Among approximately 1,000,000 clones, around three quarters were seen once, and the ten largest hold 0.89%. Sequences were obtained from memory CD4+ T cells from PBMCs. Every receptor here comes from a man aged 18 to 30 in good health. Some clones in this sample may be carry-over from other donors' samples. Each CDR3 is given with its conserved first and last residue. A D gene is named only where the DNA matches it firmly. Size values are once, few and many counts, or a class for expanded clones, and some rows have none.

d_gene: TRBD1; abundance: -; j_gene: TRBJ2-2; v_gene: TRBV4-1; CDR3aa: CASSQGDRGVGELFF; CDR3nt: TGCGCCAGCAGCCAGGGGGACAGGGGAGTCGGGGAGCTGTTTTTT
d_gene: -; abundance: -; j_gene: TRBJ2-3; v_gene: TRBV21-1; CDR3aa: CASSKGKDLTDTQYF; CDR3nt: TGTGCCAGCAGCAAAGGTAAGGACCTAACAGATACGCAGTATTTT
d_gene: TRBD2; abundance: -; j_gene: TRBJ2-3; v_gene: TRBV4-2; CDR3aa: CASSPWTSGRASTDTQYF; CDR3nt: TGTGCCAGCAGCCCTTGGACTAGCGGGAGGGCGAGCACAGATACGCAGTATTTT
d_gene: -; abundance: -; j_gene: TRBJ1-3; v_gene: TRBV25-1; CDR3aa: CAAESGAGNTIYF; CDR3nt: TGTGCCGCCGAGTCCGGTGCTGGAAACACCATATATTTT
d_gene: TRBD1; abundance: -; j_gene: TRBJ1-2; v_gene: TRBV7-2; CDR3aa: CASSPGTGSYGYTF; CDR3nt: TGTGCCAGCAGCCCAGGGACAGGGTCCTATGGCTACACCTTC
d_gene: TRBD2; abundance: -; j_gene: TRBJ2-7; v_gene: TRBV7-3; CDR3aa: CASSPSGTYEQYF; CDR3nt: TGTGCCAGCAGCCCTAGCGGTACCTACGAGCAGTACTTC
d_gene: -; abundance: -; j_gene: TRBJ2-2; v_gene: TRBV9; CDR3aa: CASSPRQDPTGELFF; CDR3nt: TGTGCCAGCAGCCCCCGACAGGACCCCACCGGGGAGCTGTTTTTT
d_gene: -; abundance: few; j_gene: TRBJ1-2; v_gene: TRBV14; CDR3aa: CASSQGGADGYTF; CDR3nt: TGTGCCAGCAGCCAAGGAGGGGCGGATGGCTACACCTTC
d_gene: -; abundance: -; j_gene: TRBJ1-2; v_gene: TRBV4-1; CDR3aa: CASSPVGTQRDYGYTF; CDR3nt: TGCGCCAGCAGCCCCGTCGGGACCCAACGGGACTATGGCTACACCTTC
d_gene: TRBD1; abundance: -; j_gene: TRBJ2-7; v_gene: TRBV5-1; CDR3aa: CASSFSGGEGDEQYF; CDR3nt: TGCGCCAGCAGTTTTTCAGGGGGCGAGGGCGACGAGCAGTACTTC
d_gene: -; abundance: -; j_gene: TRBJ1-1; v_gene: TRBV28; CDR3aa: CASNWDRNTEAFF; CDR3nt: TGTGCCAGCAATTGGGACCGCAACACTGAAGCTTTCTTT
d_gene: -; abundance: once; j_gene: TRBJ2-7; v_gene: TRBV30; CDR3aa: CAWSQWKGEQYF; CDR3nt: TGTGCCTGGAGTCAATGGAAGGGCGAGCAGTACTTC
d_gene: TRBD1; abundance: -; j_gene: TRBJ2-3; v_gene: TRBV5-1; CDR3aa: CASSGQGQDTQYF; CDR3nt: TGCGCCAGCAGCGGACAGGGGCAAGATACGCAGTATTTT
d_gene: TRBD1; abundance: -; j_gene: TRBJ1-2; v_gene: TRBV28; CDR3aa: CASSLRTGNYTF; CDR3nt: TGTGCCAGCAGTTTAAGGACAGGGAACTACACCTTC
d_gene: -; abundance: -; j_gene: TRBJ1-2; v_gene: TRBV5-1; CDR3aa: CASSPDVRAGDGYTF; CDR3nt: TGCGCCAGCAGCCCCGATGTCCGGGCAGGCGATGGCTACACCTTC
d_gene: TRBD1; abundance: -; j_gene: TRBJ2-2; v_gene: TRBV2; CDR3aa: CASSEAPGQGGELFF; CDR3nt: TGTGCCAGCAGTGAAGCACCGGGACAGGGCGGGGAGCTGTTTTTT
d_gene: -; abundance: few; j_gene: TRBJ1-1; v_gene: TRBV18; CDR3aa: CASSPPVEGAEAFF; CDR3nt: TGTGCCAGCTCACCACCGGTTGAGGGTGCTGAAGCTTTCTTT
d_gene: -; abundance: -; j_gene: TRBJ1-3; v_gene: TRBV5-4; CDR3aa: CASSPSTGFSSGNTIYF; CDR3nt: TGTGCCAGCAGCCCCTCGACAGGATTTAGCTCTGGAAACACCATATATTTT
d_gene: TRBD1; abundance: -; j_gene: TRBJ1-2; v_gene: TRBV4-2; CDR3aa: CASSQGQGQVYGYTF; CDR3nt: TGTGCCAGCAGCCAGGGACAGGGCCAGGTCTATGGCTACACCTTC
d_gene: -; abundance: -; j_gene: TRBJ1-1; v_gene: TRBV28; CDR3aa: CASTPGAGATEAFF; CDR3nt: TGTGCCAGCACCCCGGGGGCAGGGGCCACTGAAGCTTTCTTT
d_gene: -; abundance: -; j_gene: TRBJ1-1; v_gene: TRBV19; CDR3aa: CASTPYRQRTEAFF; CDR3nt: TGTGCCAGTACCCCCTACCGACAGCGCACTGAAGCTTTCTTT
d_gene: TRBD2; abundance: -; j_gene: TRBJ2-7; v_gene: TRBV7-2; CDR3aa: CASSKGLADYEQYF; CDR3nt: TGTGCCAGCAGTAAAGGACTAGCGGACTACGAGCAGTACTTC
d_gene: -; abundance: -; j_gene: TRBJ2-7; v_gene: TRBV7-9; CDR3aa: CASAPSSGSYEQYF; CDR3nt: TGTGCCAGCGCCCCTTCCTCGGGGTCCTACGAGCAGTACTTC
d_gene: -; abundance: -; j_gene: TRBJ1-2; v_gene: TRBV4-1; CDR3aa: CASSQAPSVDSSYGYTF; CDR3nt: TGCGCCAGCAGCCAAGCCCCCTCAGTAGACAGCAGCTATGGCTACACCTTT
d_gene: -; abundance: -; j_gene: TRBJ1-4; v_gene: TRBV27; CDR3aa: CASSLTRAWGAGEKLFF; CDR3nt: TGTGCCAGCAGTTTAACCAGAGCCTGGGGGGCCGGGGAAAAACTGTTTTTT
d_gene: -; abundance: -; j_gene: TRBJ1-1; v_gene: TRBV4-1; CDR3aa: CASSQPAALATEAFF; CDR3nt: TGCGCCAGCAGCCAACCAGCCGCCCTTGCCACTGAAGCTTTCTTT
d_gene: -; abundance: -; j_gene: TRBJ1-4; v_gene: TRBV11-2; CDR3aa: CASSPIQGNEEKLFF; CDR3nt: TGTGCCAGCAGCCCCATCCAGGGGAATGAGGAAAAACTGTTTTTT
d_gene: -; abundance: few; j_gene: TRBJ1-2; v_gene: TRBV19; CDR3aa: CASSPQSGGYGYTF; CDR3nt: TGTGCCAGTAGTCCTCAATCGGGGGGCTATGGCTACACCTTC
d_gene: TRBD1; abundance: -; j_gene: TRBJ2-5; v_gene: TRBV28; CDR3aa: CASSSGTVGSATQYF; CDR3nt: TGTGCCAGCAGCTCCGGGACAGTGGGGTCGGCGACCCAGTACTTC
d_gene: TRBD2; abundance: -; j_gene: TRBJ2-1; v_gene: TRBV28; CDR3aa: CASSLAGGEQFF; CDR3nt: TGTGCCAGCAGTTTGGCGGGAGGTGAGCAGTTCTTC
d_gene: -; abundance: -; j_gene: TRBJ2-5; v_gene: TRBV5-4; CDR3aa: CASSQGEEETQYF; CDR3nt: TGTGCCAGCAGCCAGGGGGAGGAAGAGACCCAGTACTTC
d_gene: TRBD1; abundance: few; j_gene: TRBJ2-7; v_gene: TRBV27; CDR3aa: CASSSIYTGGDRGEQYF; CDR3nt: TGTGCCAGCAGTTCTATTTACACAGGGGGCGACAGGGGCGAGCAGTACTTC
d_gene: TRBD1; abundance: once; j_gene: TRBJ1-5; v_gene: TRBV18; CDR3aa: CASSPDRGGEGQPQHF; CDR3nt: TGTGCCAGCTCACCTGACAGGGGTGGAGAGGGTCAGCCCCAGCATTTT
d_gene: -; abundance: -; j_gene: TRBJ1-5; v_gene: TRBV5-4; CDR3aa: CASSRDPEGQPQHF; CDR3nt: TGTGCCAGCAGCCGGGACCCCGAGGGTCAGCCCCAGCATTTT
d_gene: -; abundance: -; j_gene: TRBJ2-2; v_gene: TRBV5-5; CDR3aa: CASNRLIGDTGELFF; CDR3nt: TGTGCCAGCAACCGTCTAATCGGGGACACCGGGGAGCTGTTTTTT
d_gene: TRBD1; abundance: -; j_gene: TRBJ2-7; v_gene: TRBV6-1; CDR3aa: CASSGGQGARGQYF; CDR3nt: TGTGCCAGCAGTGGGGGACAGGGGGCTCGCGGGCAGTACTTC
d_gene: TRBD1; abundance: many; j_gene: TRBJ2-2; v_gene: TRBV15; CDR3aa: CATSRGDRGPAGELFF; CDR3nt: TGTGCCACCAGCAGAGGGGACAGGGGCCCGGCCGGGGAGCTGTTTTTT
d_gene: -; abundance: -; j_gene: TRBJ2-3; v_gene: TRBV7-9; CDR3aa: CASSPPGGDTQYF; CDR3nt: TGTGCCAGCAGCCCACCCGGAGGAGATACGCAGTATTTT
d_gene: TRBD2; abundance: -; j_gene: TRBJ2-7; v_gene: TRBV5-1; CDR3aa: CASSLGGLADFYEQYF; CDR3nt: TGCGCCAGCAGCTTGGGGGGACTAGCGGACTTCTACGAGCAGTACTTC
d_gene: TRBD1; abundance: -; j_gene: TRBJ1-1; v_gene: TRBV7-9; CDR3aa: CASSLALRGPLNTEAFF; CDR3nt: TGTGCCAGCAGCTTAGCGCTTAGGGGGCCTCTGAACACTGAAGCTTTCTTT
d_gene: -; abundance: -; j_gene: TRBJ1-2; v_gene: TRBV19; CDR3aa: CASSSIPLGLYGYTF; CDR3nt: TGTGCCAGTAGTAGCATACCCCTGGGTCTCTATGGCTACACCTTC
d_gene: -; abundance: once; j_gene: TRBJ1-2; v_gene: TRBV6-1; CDR3aa: CASSVGGAALDGYTF; CDR3nt: TGTGCCAGCAGTGTGGGGGGCGCGGCATTGGATGGCTACACCTTC
d_gene: -; abundance: -; j_gene: TRBJ2-5; v_gene: TRBV7-3; CDR3aa: CASSSRDTETQYF; CDR3nt: TGTGCCAGCAGCTCCCGGGACACCGAGACCCAGTACTTC
d_gene: -; abundance: -; j_gene: TRBJ2-6; v_gene: TRBV4-1; CDR3aa: CASSRLPAGANVLTF; CDR3nt: TGCGCCAGCAGCCGACTGCCGGCCGGGGCCAACGTCCTGACTTTC
d_gene: TRBD1; abundance: -; j_gene: TRBJ1-4; v_gene: TRBV25-1; CDR3aa: CASSELDRVGEKLFF; CDR3nt: TGTGCCAGCAGTGAACTCGACAGGGTTGGTGAAAAACTGTTTTTT
d_gene: TRBD1; abundance: once; j_gene: TRBJ1-1; v_gene: TRBV7-2; CDR3aa: CASSLGQGNTEAFF; CDR3nt: TGTGCCAGCAGCTTAGGACAGGGGAACACTGAAGCTTTCTTT
d_gene: -; abundance: -; j_gene: TRBJ2-5; v_gene: TRBV2; CDR3aa: CASSGESGETQYF; CDR3nt: TGTGCCAGCAGTGGGGAGTCTGGGGAGACCCAGTACTTC